The T cell receptor beta chain described here comes from a study of vaccination effects on CD4 cells after COVID-19. Study findings and constraints: In the late period after vaccination, infection- and vaccine-induced clones contracted markedly.

With respect to this clone: Its antigen remains unknown.

V lost 7 bases, J lost 3 bases, and 15 bases lay in between. The CDR3 is 14 amino acids. Germline CDR1 and CDR2: LNHDA and SQIVND (reference sequence). Before sequencing took place, the ViraFEST assay used viral peptide pools to expand antigen-specific CD4+ T cells. When less than 12 days of culture had elapsed, CD4+ T cells were isolated. Two doses of BNT162b2 or mRNA-1273 vaccine were administered to participants. Researchers swapped half the medium for IL-2 medium on both days 3 and 7. The repertoire was sequenced with immunoSEQ multiplex PCR; TCRdb's copy has only in-frame clones and lacks some. The top ten clones hold roughly a tenth of a sample with 30,000 or so clones, roughly 70% of them seen once.

The source material was CD4+ T cells from PBMCs cultured with HCoV-NL63 spike peptides, sampled after COVID-19 vaccination. The V and J genes are TRBV19 and TRBJ1-1, with a weak D call TRBD1 (6 bases). This sequence was found in a human donor who received a COVID-19 vaccine. The CDR3, as DNA: TGTGCCAGTAATAAACAGGGTACGGACACTGAAGCTTTCTTT. It codes for CASNKQGTDTEAFF.